These 13 T cell receptor beta chains were sequenced from one sample in a study of cytomegalovirus exposure and HLA in healthy donors. The PCR ran on 60 Vbeta and 13 Jbeta primers. Measured with immunoSEQ multiplex PCR; TCRdb has only the in-frame clones, and not every one. The sample records more than 95,000 clones, roughly 80% being singletons. Sequenced input: PBMCs. Every receptor here comes from a man younger than 45 in good health and CMV-seropositive.

This sequence joins TRBV7-2 and TRBJ2-7; tentatively, D is TRBD2 (5 bases). The CDR3 has 12 amino acids. Germline CDR1 and CDR2: SGHTA and FQGNSA. V lost 4 bases, J lost 5 bases, and 9 bases lay in between. For the CDR3, the DNA is TGTGCCAGCAGCTCTAGCCTAAACGAGCAGTACTTC. Translating gives CASSSSLNEQYF.

V and J are TRBV4-2 and TRBJ1-4; no firm D call. V dropped 4 bases and J dropped 0 bases, with 9 bases sitting between them. The CDR3 length is 15 residues. Germline V gives CDR1 LGHNA, CDR2 YNFKEQ. The CDR3 DNA follows: TGTGCCAGCAGCCGAGACACTACAACTAATGAAAAACTGTTTTTT. It codes for CASSRDTTTNEKLFF.

The chain recombines TRBV6-1 with TRBJ1-2; D is undetermined. Germline lookup yields CDR1 MNHNS and CDR2 SASEGT. V lost 3 bases and J 5 bases, leaving 7 bases between the germline ends. The CDR3 extends over 12 amino acids. The CDR3 sequence: CASSDPLYGYTF. Here the CDR3 DNA reads TGTGCCAGCAGTGACCCCCTTTATGGCTACACCTTC.

The rearrangement uses TRBV30 and TRBJ2-3, with D maybe TRBD2 (5 bases). Germline V gene sequence: CDR1 GTSNPN, CDR2 SVGIG (reference sequence). V gave up 2 bases and J gave up 2 bases, with 8 bases separating them. CDR3 length: 13 residues. For the CDR3, the DNA is TGTGCCTGGAGTACGGACTCCACAGATACGCAGTATTTT. It translates to CAWSTDSTDTQYF. The whole variable domain, filled in from reference TRBV30 and TRBJ2-3, reads SQTIHQWPATLVQPVGSPLSLECTVEGTSNPNLYWYRQAAGRGLQLLFYSVGIGQISSEVPQNLSASRPQDRQFILSSKKLLLSDSGFYLCAWSTDSTDTQYFGPGTRLTVL.

V gene TRBV7-9 combines with J gene TRBJ2-7; D remains unclear. The CDR3 is 16 residues long. CDR1 is SEHNR and CDR2 is FQNEAQ in the germline V gene (reference sequence). V was trimmed by 1 base and J by 2 bases, leaving 15 bases between them. CDR3 in DNA: TGTGCCAGCAGCTTAGACGAATACCCGAGCCCCTACGAGCAGTACTTC. This translates into CASSLDEYPSPYEQYF.

This clone is a singleton in its sample. V and J are TRBV4-3 and TRBJ1-2; 9 positions agree with TRBD1. The V gene's germline CDR1 is LGHNA and CDR2 YSLEER. This CDR3 has 15 residues. V lost 0 bases and J lost 7; bases outside the gene matches: 6. Here the CDR3 reads CASSQDRQGVGGYTF. CDR3 nucleotides: TGCGCCAGCAGCCAAGATCGACAGGGGGTAGGTGGCTACACCTTC.

This clone has just a few counts. V is TRBV7-2 and J is TRBJ2-1; 10 bases map to TRBD2. The junction had 6 bases not matched to a gene; V was cut back by 3 bases and J by 4 bases. The CDR3 is 16 amino acids. Germline V gives CDR1 SGHTA, CDR2 FQGNSA. This CDR3 reads CASSFLAGGLYNEQFF. CDR3 nucleotides: TGTGCCAGCAGCTTCTTAGCGGGGGGCCTTTACAATGAGCAGTTCTTC.

This clone was found once. The chain uses TRBV6-5 and TRBJ2-7; D gene unclear. Germline CDR1 and CDR2: MNHEY and SVGAGI. The germline V and J ends were trimmed by 4 bases and 1 base, with 14 bases remaining between them. This CDR3 is 15 amino acids long. The CDR3 DNA is TGTGCCAGCAGTTCCTCCACGGTTTGGTCCTACGAGCAGTACTTC. It specifies CASSSSTVWSYEQYF.

The gene calls are TRBV28 and TRBJ2-7; D may be TRBD2 (5 bases). V was trimmed by 4 bases and J by 2 bases, leaving 12 bases between them. CDR3 length: 14 amino acids. Germline V gives CDR1 MDHEN, CDR2 SYDVKM. The CDR3 coding sequence is TGTGCCAGCAGTTCTTGGACGGGGACCTACGAGCAGTACTTC. Translation gives CASSSWTGTYEQYF.

This rearrangement joins TRBV7-2 to TRBJ1-2, with D unresolved. The CDR3 is made up of 13 amino acids. Germline lookup yields CDR1 SGHTA and CDR2 FQGNSA. The V and J ends lost 5 bases and 3 bases respectively, with 10 bases between them. CDR3 sequence: CASSEGPYYGYTF. For the CDR3, the DNA is TGTGCCAGCAGCGAGGGTCCCTACTATGGCTACACCTTC.

The rearrangement joins TRBV29-1 to TRBJ1-5; the match to TRBD1 covers 10 bases. The CDR3 is made up of 13 amino acids. J was trimmed by 5 bases and V by 4 bases; bases with no gene match: 2. CDR1 and CDR2 from the germline V gene are SQVTM and ANQGSEA. CDR3 sequence reads: CSVAGTGDQPQHF. The DNA of the CDR3 is TGCAGCGTTGCAGGGACAGGGGATCAGCCCCAGCATTTT.

Of note for this clone: The junction shows a germline mismatch at one end, possibly a read error. The chain uses TRBV5-1 and TRBJ2-4; 9 positions match TRBD1. The CDR3 length is 15 residues. Germline CDR1 SGHRS, CDR2 YFSETQ. The CDR3 coding sequence is TGCGCCAGCAGCTCAGGACAGGGGCGGAGGGACATTCAGTGCTTC. Its translation: CASSSGQGRRDIQCF.

This chain uses TRBV5-1 with TRBJ1-2; weak D call: TRBD1 (6 bases). This CDR3 has 13 amino acids. Trimming took 4 bases from V and 6 from J, leaving 13 bases between them. Germline values: CDR1 SGHRS, CDR2 YFSETQ. The CDR3 reads CASSQGSRNGYTF. The CDR3 DNA reads TGCGCCAGCAGCCAGGGGTCCCGCAATGGCTACACCTTC.